This T cell receptor beta chain was profiled in a study of blood T cell repertoires in COVID-19. Study-wide context: In each case, the material was cDNA or gDNA derived from T cells, B-cell-depleted T cells, or PBMCs.

This CDR3 is 19 amino acids long. CDR1 is SGHDT, CDR2 YYEEEE, per germline. V gave up 3 bases and J gave up 4 bases; unmatched junction bases: 19. The method was immunoSEQ multiplex PCR; TCRdb's version includes in-frame clones alone and lacks a portion of them. Among about 140,000 clones listed, around 88% were seen once. This clone occurred a few times. Sequenced material: peripheral blood. The chain is built from TRBV5-6 and TRBJ2-7; 10 bases line up with TRBD1. This sequence originates from a woman in her fifties or sixties with acute or convalescent COVID-19. As DNA, the CDR3 is TGTGCCAGCAGCTCTCTGGTGGGGACAGGGGAGAGCGTCCGATACGAGCAGTACTTC. Its protein is CASSSLVGTGESVRYEQYF.